The 4 T cell receptor beta chains reported below all come from one sample, sequenced in a study of CD4 T cells in relation to SARS-CoV-2 and coronaviruses. CD4+ T cells from unexposed donors were obtained before the COVID-19 pandemic (2011-2018). The table came from immunoSEQ multiplex PCR; TCRdb's copy has only in-frame clones and leaves some out. The table has about 59,000 clones, more than 80% seen once. The sample was memory CD4+ T cells from PBMCs. These receptors all come from a human donor in good health.

This clone was seen more than once but under ten times. V gene TRBV11-2 combines with J gene TRBJ2-7; 11 bases align to TRBD2. After removal of 4 bases from V and 3 bases from J, the junction contained 5 bases not matched to a gene. The V gene's germline CDR1 is SGHAT and CDR2 FQNNGV. The CDR3 consists of 15 residues. CDR3: CASSSRLAGRYEQYF. In DNA, the CDR3 is TGTGCCAGCAGCTCCAGACTAGCGGGGCGCTACGAGCAGTACTTC.

The chain combines TRBV25-1 with TRBJ2-1, with D perhaps matching TRBD2 (6 bases). CDR3 length: 14 residues. Trimming stripped 0 bases from V and 10 bases from J, with 13 bases between. From germline, CDR1 is MGHDK and CDR2 SYGVNS. The CDR3 region has the DNA TGTGCCAGCAGTGAATATTTCGGGGGTGGAGAGCAGTTCTTC. This codes for CASSEYFGGGEQFF.

This clone was observed a few times. This chain uses TRBV28 with TRBJ2-1; 10 bases are shared with TRBD2. This CDR3 contains 17 residues. Germline CDR1 MDHEN, CDR2 SYDVKM. J lost 4 bases, V lost 6 bases, and 12 bases had no gene match. The CDR3 region is CASRGVRGLAYYNEQFF. The CDR3 region has the DNA TGTGCCAGCAGGGGAGTTCGGGGACTAGCGTATTACAATGAGCAGTTCTTC.

The rearrangement joins TRBV6-1 to TRBJ2-1; the match to TRBD2 covers 16 bases. The ends lost 4 bases at V and 2 bases at J; junction bases unmatched: 5. The CDR3 covers 18 residues. Germline V gene data show CDR1 as MNHNS and CDR2 as SASEGT. The CDR3: CASSASGTSGRAYNEQFF. The DNA of the CDR3 is TGTGCCAGCAGTGCGTCCGGGACTAGCGGGAGGGCCTACAATGAGCAGTTCTTC.